This entry is about one T cell receptor beta chain. Its matching antigen is unknown. TCRdb analysed the 5' RACE reads with MiXCR anew, one entry per CDR3 protein. The table shows around 500,000 distinct CDR3 sequences, with about 18% occurring only once. The data are from a study of T-cell memory formation after mild COVID-19. Study-wide context: TCR clusters were mostly confined to one donor each.

Study-wide findings and caveats: In pre-infection memory, a portion of responding clones appeared, which suggested that cross-reactive memory joined. Day 15 to 85 contracting clones showed balanced CD4/CD8; day 15 to 37 expanders favored CD4+.

Sequencing was carried out using PBMCs or a T cell subset sorted from them (not recorded which). The origin of this receptor is an adult woman who had mild COVID-19 (a few samples of this study predate the infection). Cell type and time point are not known.

CDR3: CASLRSGGPTDTQYF. As DNA, the CDR3 is TGTGCCAGTCTTCGTAGCGGGGGACCCACAGATACGCAGTATTTT. The V call is TRBV7-2, the J call TRBJ2-3, with TRBD2 matching over 9 bases. From germline, CDR1 is SGHTA and CDR2 FQGNSA. The CDR3 is 15 residues long. Trimming removed 9 bases from V and 2 bases from J; junction bases left unmatched: 9.